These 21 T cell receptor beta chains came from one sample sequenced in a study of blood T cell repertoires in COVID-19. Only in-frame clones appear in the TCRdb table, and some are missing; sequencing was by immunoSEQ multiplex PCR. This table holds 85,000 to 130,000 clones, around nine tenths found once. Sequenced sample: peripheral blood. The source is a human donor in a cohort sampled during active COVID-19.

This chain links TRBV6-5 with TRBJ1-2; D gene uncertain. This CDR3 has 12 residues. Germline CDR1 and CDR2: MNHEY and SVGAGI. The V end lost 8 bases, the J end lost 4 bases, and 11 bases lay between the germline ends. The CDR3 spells CASSQTTYGYTF. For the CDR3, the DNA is TGTGCCAGCTCTCAGACAACCTATGGCTACACCTTC.

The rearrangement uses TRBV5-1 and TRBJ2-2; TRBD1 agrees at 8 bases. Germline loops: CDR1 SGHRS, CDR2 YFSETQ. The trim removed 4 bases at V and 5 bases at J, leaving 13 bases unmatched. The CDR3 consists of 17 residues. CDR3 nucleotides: TGCGCCAGCAGCGGAAGTCAGGGGGCGATTTATACCGGGGAGCTGTTTTTT. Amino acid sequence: CASSGSQGAIYTGELFF.

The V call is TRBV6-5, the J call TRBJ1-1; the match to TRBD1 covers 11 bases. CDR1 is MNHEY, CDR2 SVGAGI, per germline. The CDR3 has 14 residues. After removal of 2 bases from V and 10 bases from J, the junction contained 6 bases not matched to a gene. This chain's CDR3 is CASSYTGQGVPAFF. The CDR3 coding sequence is TGTGCCAGCAGTTACACGGGACAGGGGGTTCCAGCTTTCTTT.

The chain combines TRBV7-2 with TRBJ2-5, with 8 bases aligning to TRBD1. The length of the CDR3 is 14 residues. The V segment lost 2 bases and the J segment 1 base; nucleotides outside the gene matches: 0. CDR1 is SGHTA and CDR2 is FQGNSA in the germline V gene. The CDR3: CASSLQGAQETQYF. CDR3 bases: TGTGCCAGCAGCTTACAGGGGGCCCAAGAGACCCAGTACTTC. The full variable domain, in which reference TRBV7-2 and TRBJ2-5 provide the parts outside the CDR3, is GAGVSQSPSNKVTEKGKDVELRCDPISGHTALYWYRQSLGQGLEFLIYFQGNSAPDKSGLPSDRFSAERTGGSVSTLTIQRTQQEDSAVYLCASSLQGAQETQYFGPGTRLLVL.

The CDR3 reads CASSIMGGSYEQYF. The CDR3 DNA sequence: TGTGCCAGTAGTATTATGGGGGGGTCCTACGAGCAGTACTTC. The V and J genes are TRBV19 and TRBJ2-7, with 7 nucleotides matching TRBD2. The V gene's germline CDR1 is LNHDA and CDR2 SQIVND (reference sequence). Trimming removed 3 bases from V and 1 base from J; junction bases left unmatched: 3. This CDR3 has 14 amino acids.

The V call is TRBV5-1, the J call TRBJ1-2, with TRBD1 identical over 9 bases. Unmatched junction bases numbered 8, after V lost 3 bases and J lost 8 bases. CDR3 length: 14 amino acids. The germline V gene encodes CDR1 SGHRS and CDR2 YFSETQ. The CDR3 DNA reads TGCGCCAGCAGCTCCGCCGGGACAGGGTACGGCTACACCTTC. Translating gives CASSSAGTGYGYTF.

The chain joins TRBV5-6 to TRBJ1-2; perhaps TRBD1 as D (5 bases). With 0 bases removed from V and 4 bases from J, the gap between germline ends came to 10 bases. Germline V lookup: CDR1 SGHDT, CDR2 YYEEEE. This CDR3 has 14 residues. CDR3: CASSLEAQVYGYTF. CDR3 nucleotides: TGTGCCAGCAGCTTGGAAGCACAGGTCTATGGCTACACCTTC.

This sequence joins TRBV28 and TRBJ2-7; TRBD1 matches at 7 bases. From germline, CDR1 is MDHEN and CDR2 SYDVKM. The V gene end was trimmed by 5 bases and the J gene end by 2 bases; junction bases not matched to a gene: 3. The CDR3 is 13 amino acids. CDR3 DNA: TGTGCCAGCAGTAGAGGGGGCCCCTACGAGCAGTACTTC. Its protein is CASSRGGPYEQYF.

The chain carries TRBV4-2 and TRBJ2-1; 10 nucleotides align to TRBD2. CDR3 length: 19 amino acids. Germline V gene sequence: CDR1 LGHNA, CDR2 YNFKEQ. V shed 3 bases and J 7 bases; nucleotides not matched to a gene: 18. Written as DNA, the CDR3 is TGTGCCAGCAGCCAGCAGGCAGCGGGGGGGCCGCTCTATAGGAATGAGCAGTTCTTC. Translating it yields CASSQQAAGGPLYRNEQFF.

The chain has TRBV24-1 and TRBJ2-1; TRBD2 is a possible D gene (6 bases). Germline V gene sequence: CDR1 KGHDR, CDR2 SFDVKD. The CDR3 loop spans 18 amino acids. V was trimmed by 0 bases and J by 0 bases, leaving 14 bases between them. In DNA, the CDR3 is TGTGCCACCAGTGATTTGCGGAGGGGAGAAAGCTCCTACAATGAGCAGTTCTTC. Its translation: CATSDLRRGESSYNEQFF.

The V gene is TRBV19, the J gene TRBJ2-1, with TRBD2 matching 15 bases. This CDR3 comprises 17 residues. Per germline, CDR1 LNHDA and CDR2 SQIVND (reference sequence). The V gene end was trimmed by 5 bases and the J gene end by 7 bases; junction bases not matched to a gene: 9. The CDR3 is CASSPTGLAGGRNEQFF. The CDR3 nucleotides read TGTGCCAGTAGTCCCACCGGACTAGCGGGGGGGCGAAATGAGCAGTTCTTC.

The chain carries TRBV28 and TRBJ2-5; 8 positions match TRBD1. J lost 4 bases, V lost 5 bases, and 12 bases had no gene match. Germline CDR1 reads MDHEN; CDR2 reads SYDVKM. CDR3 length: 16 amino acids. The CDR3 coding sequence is TGTGCCAGCAGTCCCTCTTGGACAGGGTTGCGAGAGACCCAGTACTTC. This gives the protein CASSPSWTGLRETQYF.

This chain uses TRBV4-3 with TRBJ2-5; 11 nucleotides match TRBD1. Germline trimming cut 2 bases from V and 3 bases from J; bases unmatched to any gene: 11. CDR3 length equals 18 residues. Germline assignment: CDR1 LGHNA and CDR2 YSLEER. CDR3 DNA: TGCGCCAGCAGCCAATTACCCGGGACAGGGGGGGGTAAAGAGACCCAGTACTTC. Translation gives CASSQLPGTGGGKETQYF.

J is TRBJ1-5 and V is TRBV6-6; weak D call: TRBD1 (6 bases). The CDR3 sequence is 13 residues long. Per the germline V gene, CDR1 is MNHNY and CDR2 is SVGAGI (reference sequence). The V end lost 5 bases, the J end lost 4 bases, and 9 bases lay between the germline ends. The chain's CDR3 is CASSGQFNQPQHF. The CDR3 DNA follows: TGTGCCAGCAGTGGACAGTTTAATCAGCCCCAGCATTTT.

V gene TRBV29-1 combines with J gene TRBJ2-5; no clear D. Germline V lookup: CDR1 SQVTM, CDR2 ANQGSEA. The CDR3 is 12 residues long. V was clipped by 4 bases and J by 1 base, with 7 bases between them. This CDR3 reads CSVGATQETQYF. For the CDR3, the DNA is TGCAGCGTTGGGGCTACCCAAGAGACCCAGTACTTC.

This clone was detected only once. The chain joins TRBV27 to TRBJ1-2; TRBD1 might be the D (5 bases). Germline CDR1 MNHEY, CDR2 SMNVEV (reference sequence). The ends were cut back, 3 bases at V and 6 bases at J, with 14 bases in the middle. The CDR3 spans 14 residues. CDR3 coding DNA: TGTGCCAGCAGTTTTTCGGGAGGGGTGGATGGCTACACCTTC. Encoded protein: CASSFSGGVDGYTF.

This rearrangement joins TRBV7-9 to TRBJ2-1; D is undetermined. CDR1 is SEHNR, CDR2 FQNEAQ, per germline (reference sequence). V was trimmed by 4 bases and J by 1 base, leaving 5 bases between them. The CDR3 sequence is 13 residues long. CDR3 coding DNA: TGTGCCAGCAGCTCCGTATCCTACAATGAGCAGTTCTTC. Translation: CASSSVSYNEQFF.

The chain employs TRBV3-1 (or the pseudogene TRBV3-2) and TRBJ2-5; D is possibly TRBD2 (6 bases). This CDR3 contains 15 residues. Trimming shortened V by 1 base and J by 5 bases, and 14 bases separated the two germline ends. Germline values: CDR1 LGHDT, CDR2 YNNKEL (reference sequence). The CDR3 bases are TGTGCCAGCAGCCAAGTCGGAGGGGTTAGGGAGACCCAGTACTTC. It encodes CASSQVGGVRETQYF.

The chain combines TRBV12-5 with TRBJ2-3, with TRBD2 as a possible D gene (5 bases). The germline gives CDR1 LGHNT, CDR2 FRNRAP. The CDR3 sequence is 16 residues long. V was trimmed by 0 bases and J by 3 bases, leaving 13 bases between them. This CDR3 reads CASGLVLGEKTDTQYF. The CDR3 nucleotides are TGTGCTAGTGGTTTGGTACTCGGGGAAAAGACAGATACGCAGTATTTT. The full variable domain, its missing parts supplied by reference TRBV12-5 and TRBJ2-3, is DARVTQTPRHKVTEMGQEVTMRCQPILGHNTVFWYRQTMMQGLELLAYFRNRAPLDDSGMPKDRFSAEMPDATLATLKIQPSEPRDSAVYFCASGLVLGEKTDTQYFGPGTRLTVL.

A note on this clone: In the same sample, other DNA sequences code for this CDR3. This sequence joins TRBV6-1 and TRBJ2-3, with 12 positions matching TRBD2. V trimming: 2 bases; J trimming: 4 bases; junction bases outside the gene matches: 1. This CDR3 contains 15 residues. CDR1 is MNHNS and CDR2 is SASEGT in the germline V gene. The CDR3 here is CASSELAGGPDTQYF. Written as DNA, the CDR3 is TGTGCCAGCAGTGAACTAGCGGGGGGGCCAGATACGCAGTATTTT.

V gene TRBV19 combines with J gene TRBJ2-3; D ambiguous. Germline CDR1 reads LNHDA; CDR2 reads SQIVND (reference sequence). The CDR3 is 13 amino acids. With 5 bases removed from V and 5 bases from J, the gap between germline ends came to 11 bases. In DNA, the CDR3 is TGTGCCAGTAGTTTCATAGCAGAAGATACGCAGTATTTT. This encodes CASSFIAEDTQYF.